This TCR beta chain was obtained from a study of T cells in Graves' hyperthyroidism and ophthalmopathy. The ends lost 5 bases at V and 1 base at J; junction bases unmatched: 11. The CDR3 consists of 15 residues. Germline V gene data show CDR1 as GTSNPN and CDR2 as SVGIG (reference sequence). Using RNA transcripts as the source, TCR beta CDR3 regions were amplified. Carried out on the TCR CDR3, a first-round RT-PCR used the HTBI primer set. From the multiplex PCR reads, TCRdb called clonotypes with MiXCR, one entry per CDR3 protein. The sample has around 340,000 distinct CDR3 sequences; roughly 14% are singletons.

V gene TRBV30 combines with J gene TRBJ2-7; 7 bases match TRBD2. The sequenced sample consisted of blood. The receptor was isolated from a woman in her 30s with Graves' hyperthyroidism. CDR3 sequence: CAWFPRGSKSYEQYF. CDR3 nucleotide sequence: TGTGCCTGGTTTCCTCGCGGGAGTAAGTCCTACGAGCAGTACTTC.